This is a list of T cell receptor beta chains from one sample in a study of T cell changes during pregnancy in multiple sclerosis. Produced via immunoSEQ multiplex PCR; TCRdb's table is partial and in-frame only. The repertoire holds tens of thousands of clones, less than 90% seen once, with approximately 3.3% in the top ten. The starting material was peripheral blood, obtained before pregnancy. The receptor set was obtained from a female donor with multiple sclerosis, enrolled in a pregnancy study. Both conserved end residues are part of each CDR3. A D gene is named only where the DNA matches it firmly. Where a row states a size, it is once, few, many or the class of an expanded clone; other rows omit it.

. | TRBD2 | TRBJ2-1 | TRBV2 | TGTGCCAGCAGTGGGGGTAGCGGGGGGTTCAATGAGCAGTTCTTC | CASSGGSGGFNEQFF
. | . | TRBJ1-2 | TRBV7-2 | TGTGCCAGCAACTATCAGACAGGAGCTTGGTATGGCTACACCTTC | CASNYQTGAWYGYTF
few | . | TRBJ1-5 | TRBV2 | TGTGCCAGCAGTGGAGGCAGGGATTATCAGCCCCAGCATTTT | CASSGGRDYQPQHF
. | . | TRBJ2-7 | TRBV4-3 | TGCGCCAGCAGCCGCCAATTCGGAGGGTACGAGCAGTACTTC | CASSRQFGGYEQYF
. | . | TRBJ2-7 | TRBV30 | TGTGCCTGGAGTGTAGGCGGGGGCGGGTACGAGCAGTACTTC | CAWSVGGGGYEQYF
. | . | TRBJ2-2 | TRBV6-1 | TGTGCCAGCAGTGAAGTTGGGGGGGCGCCGAACACCGGGGAGCTGTTTTTT | CASSEVGGAPNTGELFF
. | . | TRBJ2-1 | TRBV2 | TGTGCCAGCAGCCCCCTAGAAACTTCCTACAATGAGCAGTTCTTC | CASSPLETSYNEQFF
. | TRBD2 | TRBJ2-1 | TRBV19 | TGTGCCAGTAGTATAGTGGGACTATCCTCCTACAATGAGCAGTTCTTC | CASSIVGLSSYNEQFF
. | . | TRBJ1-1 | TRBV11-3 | TGTGCCAGCAGCTTAAGTGCGGGGATAAACACTGAAGCTTTCTTT | CASSLSAGINTEAFF
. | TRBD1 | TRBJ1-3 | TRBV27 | TGTGCCAGCAGGATGACAGGGGGAAACACCATATATTTT | CASRMTGGNTIYF
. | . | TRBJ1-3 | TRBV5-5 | TGTGCCAGCAGCTTCGACTCTTCCTCTGGAAACACCATATATTTT | CASSFDSSSGNTIYF
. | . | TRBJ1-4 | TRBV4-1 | TGCGCCAGCAGCCAAGAAGGCAGGGCTGGTGAAAAACTGTTTTTT | CASSQEGRAGEKLFF
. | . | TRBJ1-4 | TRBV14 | TGTGCCAGCAGCCCGGGGGACGGAGAAAAACTGTTTTTT | CASSPGDGEKLFF
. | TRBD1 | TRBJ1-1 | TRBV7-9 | TGTGCCAGCAGCCAGCGTCTTCAGGGGGACACTGAAGCTTTCTTT | CASSQRLQGDTEAFF
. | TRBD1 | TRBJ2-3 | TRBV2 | TGTGCCAGCAGTGAAGCGCCATTGGACAGGGGGACAGATACGCAGTATTTT | CASSEAPLDRGTDTQYF
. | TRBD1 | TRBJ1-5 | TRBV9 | TGTGCCAGCAGCCTGACAGGGGAGAATCAGCCCCAGCATTTT | CASSLTGENQPQHF
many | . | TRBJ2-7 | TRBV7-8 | TGTGCCAGCAGCCCTACAATCAGGGGCTACGAGCAGTACTTC | CASSPTIRGYEQYF
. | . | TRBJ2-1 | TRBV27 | TGTGCCAGCAGTTTAAGGTACGGGATTGAGAATGAGCAGTTCTTC | CASSLRYGIENEQFF
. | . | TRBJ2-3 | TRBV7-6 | TGTGCCAGCAGCTTTCAGGGTCGGAGCACAGATACGCAGTATTTT | CASSFQGRSTDTQYF
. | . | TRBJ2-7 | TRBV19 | TGTGCCAGTAAGGGGCAGGGGCTGGGCGAGCAGTACTTC | CASKGQGLGEQYF
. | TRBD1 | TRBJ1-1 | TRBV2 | TGTGCCAGCAGTGTACAGGGGGTGGAGAACACTGAAGCTTTCTTT | CASSVQGVENTEAFF
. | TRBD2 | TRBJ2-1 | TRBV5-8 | TGTGCCAGCAACCATCTAGCGGGGGGACCTGTCAATGAGCAGTTCTTC | CASNHLAGGPVNEQFF
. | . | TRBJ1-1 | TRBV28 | TGTGCCAGCACCTCACCTCAGGAGGACACTGAAGCTTTCTTT | CASTSPQEDTEAFF
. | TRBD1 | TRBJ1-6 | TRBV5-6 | TGTGCCAGCAGTTACGGACAGGGCTTTTCACCCCTCCACTTT | CASSYGQGFSPLHF
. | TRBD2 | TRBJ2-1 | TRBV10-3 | TGTGCCATCAGTGAACCGGGACTAGCGTCATACAATGAGCAGTTCTTC | CAISEPGLASYNEQFF
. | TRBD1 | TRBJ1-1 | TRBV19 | TGTGCCAGTAGAACCGGACAGGGGTGGAACACTGAAGCTTTCTTT | CASRTGQGWNTEAFF
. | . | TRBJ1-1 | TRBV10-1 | TGCGCCAGCAGTGAAGGCGGCAGTCCCATGAACACTGAAGCTTTCTTT | CASSEGGSPMNTEAFF
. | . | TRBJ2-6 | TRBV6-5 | TGTGCCAGCGAACAGTCCTCTGGGGCCAACGTCCTGACTTTC | CASEQSSGANVLTF
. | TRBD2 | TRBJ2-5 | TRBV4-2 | TGTGCCAGCAGCCAAGAGAGGCGGGGGGCCTGGACCCAGTACTTC | CASSQERRGAWTQYF
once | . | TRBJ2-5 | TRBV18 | TGTGCCAGCTCGCCAACTACCCAAGAGACCCAGTACTTC | CASSPTTQETQYF
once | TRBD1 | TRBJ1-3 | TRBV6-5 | TGTGCCAGCACCTCAGGGGGCAAAGCTGGAAACACCATATATTTT | CASTSGGKAGNTIYF
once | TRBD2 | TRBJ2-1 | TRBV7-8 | TGTGCCAGCAGCTCCCTCCGCGGGCGGGGGTTTCATGAGCAGTTCTTC | CASSSLRGRGFHEQFF
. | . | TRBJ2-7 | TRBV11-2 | TGTGCCAGCAGCTTGGGGGCAGGGGACGAGCAGTACTTC | CASSLGAGDEQYF
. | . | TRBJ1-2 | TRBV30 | TGTGCCTGGAGAGGAGGTCGGGCAGTATCGAATACAACCCTTAACTATGGCTACACCTTC | CAWRGGRAVSNTTLNYGYTF
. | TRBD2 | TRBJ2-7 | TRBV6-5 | TGTGCCAGCAGTTTCTCGACTAGCGGTGCATACGAGCAGTACTTC | CASSFSTSGAYEQYF
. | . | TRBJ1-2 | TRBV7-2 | TGTGCCAGCAGCTTAGGGAACAGCTACTCTAACTATGGCTACACCTTC | CASSLGNSYSNYGYTF